This record looks at one T cell receptor (beta chain) sequence and its context. Its specificity is unknown. The sample belongs to a study of T cells in Graves' hyperthyroidism and ophthalmopathy. Overall study results and limits: Among thyroid clonotypes expanded above 0.001, most also appeared in blood.

Graves' hyperthyroidism is called stable when ophthalmopathy does not progress within 18 months. The study based diagnoses on clinical symptoms, serum thyroxine and TRAb, thyroid ultrasound and orbital computed tomography. Isolation of PBMCs was performed on 8.5 to 10 ml fresh peripheral blood. The CDR3 contains 14 residues. CDR1 SGHDT and CDR2 YYEEEE come from the germline V gene. The junction had 5 bases not matched to a gene; V was cut back by 1 base and J by 5 bases. Amplified TCR beta CDR3 regions derived from RNA transcripts. An initial round of RT-PCR targeting the TCR CDR3 relied on the HTBI primer set. TCRdb re-derived calls from the multiplex PCR reads in MiXCR, one entry per CDR3 protein. The repertoire includes around 800,000 distinct CDR3 sequences, around 38% of them detected once, and approximately 8.7% sits in the top ten.

The receptor was isolated from a man between 18 and 35 years old with Graves' hyperthyroidism. Material for sequencing was blood. The chain joins TRBV5-6 to TRBJ2-5; 7 nucleotides agree with TRBD2. The CDR3 coding sequence is TGTGCCAGCAGCTTGTGGTCGGGAGGTGAGACCCAGTACTTC. As protein: CASSLWSGGETQYF. Complete variable domain (other parts from reference TRBV5-6 and TRBJ2-5): DAGVTQSPTHLIKTRGQQVTLRCSPKSGHDTVSWYQQALGQGPQFIFQYYEEEERQRGNFPDRFSGHQFPNYSSELNVNALLLGDSALYLCASSLWSGGETQYFGPGTRLLVL.